These T cell receptor beta chains were read from a single sample in a study of blood T cell repertoires in COVID-19. The data were produced by immunoSEQ multiplex PCR, yet TCRdb's version contains in-frame clones alone and is incomplete. The table lists 250,000 to 300,000 clones, approximately 90% of them singletons. The sample comprised peripheral blood. All receptors derive from a man aged 35 to 55 with acute or convalescent COVID-19. The CDR3 runs from the conserved cysteine through the conserved F or W. A D gene is named only where the DNA matches it firmly. Clone size is shown for a subset of rows, as once, few, many or a class of expanded clone.

abundance,v_gene,d_gene,j_gene,CDR3aa,CDR3nt
.,TRBV5-4,.,TRBJ2-3,CASSWGLRVTDTQYF,TGTGCCAGCAGCTGGGGACTGCGGGTCACAGATACGCAGTATTTT
few,TRBV10-3,TRBD1,TRBJ1-2,CAIGGQGANYGYTF,TGTGCCATCGGGGGACAGGGGGCAAACTATGGCTACACCTTC
once,TRBV24-1,.,TRBJ2-3,CATGADTTDTQYF,TGTGCCACCGGGGCAGACACCACAGATACGCAGTATTTT
.,TRBV18,.,TRBJ1-2,CASSPAGVGYTF,TGTGCCAGCTCACCGGCAGGGGTCGGCTACACCTTC
.,TRBV11-2,TRBD1,TRBJ2-7,CASSLVQGFNEQYF,TGTGCCAGCAGCTTAGTACAGGGGTTCAACGAGCAGTACTTC
.,TRBV7-9,.,TRBJ2-5,CASSRQTQETQYF,TGTGCCAGCAGCCGACAGACACAAGAGACCCAGTACTTC
.,TRBV2,.,TRBJ2-7,CASSELAPLAYEQYF,TGTGCCAGCAGTGAATTGGCTCCCCTGGCCTACGAGCAGTACTTC
.,TRBV9,.,TRBJ2-2,CASSVDRAGTGELFF,TGTGCCAGCAGCGTAGACAGGGCGGGCACCGGGGAGCTGTTTTTT
.,TRBV9,TRBD1,TRBJ2-1,CASSATGGPYNEQFF,TGTGCCAGCAGCGCTACAGGGGGGCCCTACAATGAGCAGTTCTTC
.,TRBV19,TRBD1,TRBJ1-4,CASSVSGTGREKLFF,TGTGCCAGTAGTGTTTCCGGGACAGGGCGGGAAAAACTGTTTTTT
.,TRBV5-1,TRBD1,TRBJ1-3,CASSSTGSGNTIYF,TGCGCCAGCAGCTCGACAGGGTCTGGAAACACCATATATTTT
.,TRBV4-1,.,TRBJ2-3,CASSQDRTETTQYF,TGCGCCAGCAGCCAAGATCGGACAGAAACGACGCAGTATTTT
.,TRBV11-2,.,TRBJ2-3,CASSSRLGGSHTDTQYF,TGTGCCAGCAGCTCCCGGCTAGGAGGCTCACACACAGATACGCAGTATTTT
.,TRBV12-2,.,TRBJ1-6,CASRSNEGRSSYNSPLHF,TGTGCAAGTCGCTCGAACGAAGGTCGGAGCTCCTATAATTCACCCCTCCACTTT
.,TRBV6-2/TRBV6-3,.,TRBJ1-5,CASSERVGGRLNQPQHF,TGTGCCAGCAGCGAAAGGGTGGGGGGACGTCTCAATCAGCCCCAGCATTTT
.,TRBV15,TRBD1,TRBJ2-3,CATSRDRGHSDTQYF,TGTGCCACCAGCAGGGACAGGGGGCATTCGGATACGCAGTATTTT
.,TRBV7-8,.,TRBJ2-7,CASSRRDTQQYF,TGTGCCAGCAGCCGAAGGGACACCCAACAGTACTTC
.,TRBV27,.,TRBJ1-6,CASRDIYSSYNSPLHF,TGTGCCAGCCGGGACATATACAGCTCCTATAATTCACCCCTCCACTTT
.,TRBV10-3,.,TRBJ1-5,CAISEGSNQPQHF,TGTGCCATCAGTGAGGGCAGCAATCAGCCCCAGCATTTT
.,TRBV5-1,.,TRBJ2-7,CASSKRAESYEQYF,TGCGCCAGCAGTAAGAGAGCGGAGTCCTACGAGCAGTACTTC
.,TRBV19,TRBD2,TRBJ2-3,CASRKRGGTSDTQYF,TGTGCCAGTAGAAAGCGGGGGGGGACGTCGGATACGCAGTATTTT
.,TRBV5-1,TRBD1,TRBJ1-2,CASSLVDRGWSGGYTF,TGCGCCAGCAGCTTGGTCGACAGGGGGTGGAGTGGTGGCTACACCTTC
.,TRBV12-3/TRBV12-4,.,TRBJ1-1,CASSFRGPTEAFF,TGTGCCAGCAGTTTCAGGGGTCCGACTGAAGCTTTCTTT
.,TRBV5-4,TRBD1,TRBJ2-1,CASSLAGRGSSEQFF,TGTGCCAGCAGCTTGGCGGGCAGGGGGTCGAGTGAGCAGTTCTTC